A single count supports the clone carrying this T cell receptor beta chain. Assay: immunoSEQ multiplex PCR; the TCRdb copy retains only in-frame clones and omits some. The repertoire holds roughly 590,000 clones, with roughly 96% as singletons. The record originates from a study of shared clonotypes between healthy human individuals. The germline V gene encodes CDR1 SGDLS and CDR2 YYNGEE. V lost 4 bases and J lost 7; bases outside the gene matches: 2. The CDR3 runs 12 residues. The naive CD8 population came from CD45RO-negative cells selected for CCR7, without terminally differentiated effector memory CD45RA+ cells.

What was sequenced was naive CD8+ T cells sorted from blood. This sequence originates from a woman aged 30 to 39 in good health. The chain joins TRBV9 to TRBJ1-1; 9 positions agree with TRBD1. The DNA of the CDR3 is TGTGCCAGCAGCCCGGACAGGGGTGAAGCTTTCTTT. Protein: CASSPDRGEAFF.